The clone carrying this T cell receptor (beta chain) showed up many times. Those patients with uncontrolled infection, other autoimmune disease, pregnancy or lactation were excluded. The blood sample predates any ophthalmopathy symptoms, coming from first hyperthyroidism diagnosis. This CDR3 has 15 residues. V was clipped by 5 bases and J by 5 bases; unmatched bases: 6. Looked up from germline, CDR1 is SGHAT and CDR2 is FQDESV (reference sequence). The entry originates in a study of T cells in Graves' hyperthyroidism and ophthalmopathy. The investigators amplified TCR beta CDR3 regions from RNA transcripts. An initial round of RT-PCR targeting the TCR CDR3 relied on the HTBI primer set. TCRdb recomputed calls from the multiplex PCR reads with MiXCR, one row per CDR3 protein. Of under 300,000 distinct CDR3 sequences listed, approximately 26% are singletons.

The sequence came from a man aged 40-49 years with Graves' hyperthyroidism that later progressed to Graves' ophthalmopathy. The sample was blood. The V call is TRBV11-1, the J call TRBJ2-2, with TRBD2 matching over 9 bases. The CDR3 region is CASSVSGGVTGELFF. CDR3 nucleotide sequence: TGTGCCAGCAGCGTTAGCGGGGGAGTAACCGGGGAGCTGTTTTTT. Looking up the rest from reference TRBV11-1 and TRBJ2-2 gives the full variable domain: EAEVAQSPRYKITEKSQAVAFWCDPISGHATLYWYRQILGQGPELLVQFQDESVVDDSQLPKDRFSAERLKGVDSTLKIQPAELGDSAMYLCASSVSGGVTGELFFGEGSRLTVL.